This TCR beta chain was recorded in a study of cytotoxic CD8 clonotypes in ibrutinib-treated CLL. Comment on this clone: Its antigen remains unidentified.

Whole-study findings and limits: Rising at ibrutinib response, clonality subsequently fell back toward baseline at progression.

V lost 5 bases, J lost 1 base, and 14 bases lay in between. Germline V gene sequence: CDR1 MDHEN, CDR2 SYDVKM. The CDR3 contains 15 residues. This table comes from immunoSEQ multiplex PCR, and its TCRdb copy is limited to in-frame clones, with some not included. The sample contains 150,000 or so clones, 81% of which appear only once. Genomic DNA for TCR beta libraries, around 1.9 micrograms, came from cryopreserved PBMCs. The clonotype was recovered from a human donor with chronic lymphocytic leukemia. The V call is TRBV28, the J call TRBJ1-1; no firm D call. The sample here was PBMCs, taken after 12 months of ibrutinib treatment. Here the CDR3 reads CASSPQVGSNTEAFF. CDR3 coding DNA: TGTGCCAGCAGTCCCCAAGTGGGATCGAACACTGAAGCTTTCTTT. Full variable domain (missing parts from reference TRBV28 and TRBJ1-1): DVKVTQSSRYLVKRTGEKVFLECVQDMDHENMFWYRQDPGLGLRLIYFSYDVKMKEKGDIPEGYSVSREKKERFSLILESASTNQTSMYLCASSPQVGSNTEAFFGQGTRLTVV.